Below, 24 T cell receptor beta chains from the same sample are listed, as sequenced in a study of cytomegalovirus exposure and HLA in healthy donors. Method: immunoSEQ multiplex PCR; TCRdb's copy keeps in-frame clones and lacks some. The table has about 110,000 clones, 90% to 97% seen once; the top ten hold 0.67%. Sequencing was carried out using PBMCs. These receptors originate from a woman aged 18-29 years in good health and CMV-seronegative.

The chain links TRBV18 to TRBJ1-4; 7 nucleotides line up with TRBD1. The CDR3 is 14 amino acids. From germline, CDR1 is KGHSH and CDR2 LQKENI. Trimming removed 6 bases from V and 4 bases from J; junction bases left unmatched: 5. The CDR3 reads CASSPAGGNEKLFF. CDR3 sequence (DNA): TGTGCCAGCTCCCCGGCAGGGGGTAATGAAAAACTGTTTTTT.

The chain recombines TRBV19 with TRBJ1-5, with TRBD1 matching over 7 bases. With 6 bases clipped from V and 2 bases from J, the junction kept 7 bases outside the gene matches. Germline V lookup: CDR1 LNHDA, CDR2 SQIVND (reference sequence). This CDR3 comprises 15 residues. The CDR3 nucleotides read TGTGCCAGTAGCAACGACAGGGTGGGCAATCAGCCCCAGCATTTT. Translated, it gives CASSNDRVGNQPQHF.

The chain carries TRBV2 and TRBJ2-3; 12 bases agree with TRBD2. Trimming at V came to 5 bases and at J to 2 bases, leaving 5 bases not matched to a gene. In germline, CDR1 is SNHLY, CDR2 FYNNEI. CDR3 length: 16 amino acids. CDR3 loop: CASSLGLAGPTDTQYF. CDR3 sequence (DNA): TGTGCCAGCAGTCTCGGACTAGCGGGGCCCACAGATACGCAGTATTTT.

The chain recombines TRBV9 with TRBJ1-1; a possible D gene is TRBD1 (5 bases). This CDR3 comprises 17 residues. Trimming took off 0 bases at V and 1 base at J, with 16 bases between the two ends. CDR1 and CDR2 (germline): SGDLS, YYNGEE. In DNA form, the CDR3 reads TGTGCCAGCAGCGTAGGCAGGGCTGTGGACGGGAACACTGAAGCTTTCTTT. Translating it yields CASSVGRAVDGNTEAFF.

The J gene is TRBJ1-5, the V gene TRBV2; 7 positions agree with TRBD1. CDR3 length: 13 amino acids. V lost 7 bases, J lost 3 bases, and 3 bases stayed unmatched. CDR1 and CDR2 (germline): SNHLY, FYNNEI. CDR3 residues: CASKGQVNQPQHF. In DNA form, the CDR3 reads TGTGCCAGCAAAGGACAGGTCAATCAGCCCCAGCATTTT. The full variable domain, rest sourced from reference TRBV2 and TRBJ1-5, is EPEVTQTPSHQVTQMGQEVILRCVPISNHLYFYWYRQILGQKVEFLVSFYNNEISEKSEIFDDQFSVERPDGSNFTLKIRSTKLEDSAMYFCASKGQVNQPQHFGDGTRLSIL.

The rearrangement links TRBV7-2 to TRBJ1-2, with 11 bases aligning to TRBD1. J gave up 4 bases and V 1 base, and 2 bases lay outside the gene matches. The CDR3 is 15 amino acids. The germline CDR1 and CDR2 sequences are SGHTA and FQGNSA. The CDR3 DNA sequence: TGTGCCAGCAGCTTAGGTGGGACAGGGGGCTATGGCTACACCTTC. This encodes CASSLGGTGGYGYTF.

V and J are TRBV5-5 and TRBJ2-7; D uncertain. Trimming cost V 4 bases and J 2 bases, with 7 bases left between them. This CDR3 is built from 12 residues. Germline V gene data show CDR1 as SGHKS and CDR2 as YYEKEE (reference sequence). CDR3 region: CASSPLTYEQYF. The CDR3 DNA reads as TGTGCCAGCAGCCCCCTTACCTACGAGCAGTACTTC. The full variable domain, completed using reference TRBV5-5 and TRBJ2-7, is DAGVTQSPTHLIKTRGQQVTLRCSPISGHKSVSWYQQVLGQGPQFIFQYYEKEERGRGNFPDRFSARQFPNYSSELNVNALLLGDSALYLCASSPLTYEQYFGPGTRLTVT.

The chain combines TRBV5-1 with TRBJ1-2; unclear D gene. The CDR3 is made up of 15 amino acids. Germline V gene data show CDR1 as SGHRS and CDR2 as YFSETQ. V lost 0 bases, J lost 4 bases, and 13 bases lay in between. CDR3 loop: CASSLAGVGGYGYTF. The CDR3 nucleotides read TGCGCCAGCAGCTTGGCAGGAGTGGGAGGCTATGGCTACACCTTC. Using reference TRBV5-1 and TRBJ1-2 for the parts outside the CDR3, the full variable domain is KAGVTQTPRYLIKTRGQQVTLSCSPISGHRSVSWYQQTPGQGLQFLFEYFSETQRNKGNFPGRFSGRQFSNSRSEMNVSTLELGDSALYLCASSLAGVGGYGYTFGSGTRLTVV.

The chain uses TRBV28 and TRBJ1-2; 8 nucleotides line up with TRBD1. Germline CDR1 MDHEN, CDR2 SYDVKM. The CDR3 covers 13 residues. Trimming cost V 11 bases and J 8 bases; bases outside gene matches: 13. The CDR3 spells CAARVDRGNGYTF. The CDR3 DNA sequence: TGTGCCGCCCGTGTCGACAGGGGAAACGGCTACACCTTC.

This chain uses TRBV9 with TRBJ1-6, with 7 bases identical to TRBD1. Trimming removed 4 bases from V and 10 bases from J; junction bases left unmatched: 11. The germline V gene encodes CDR1 SGDLS and CDR2 YYNGEE. The CDR3 totals 15 residues. The CDR3 spells CASSSGGQPWSPLHF. The CDR3 DNA follows: TGTGCCAGCAGCTCAGGGGGGCAGCCATGGTCACCCCTCCACTTT.

The V gene is TRBV30, the J gene TRBJ2-2; TRBD2 aligns across 10 bases. Germline values: CDR1 GTSNPN, CDR2 SVGIG (reference sequence). The CDR3 length is 16 residues. The J segment lost 3 bases and the V segment lost 1 base, leaving 5 bases of the junction unmatched. The CDR3 sequence is CAWSAPGTSDTGELFF. The DNA for the CDR3 is TGTGCCTGGAGTGCCCCCGGGACTAGCGACACCGGGGAGCTGTTTTTT.

V usage is TRBV7-3 and J usage is TRBJ2-7; 13 nucleotides align to TRBD2. The CDR3 loop spans 14 amino acids. Germline V gives CDR1 SGHTA, CDR2 FQGTGA. V shed 5 bases, J shed 7 bases, and the junction held 5 bases outside the gene matches. Here the CDR3 DNA reads TGTGCCAGCAGCAGCGGGACTAGCGGGGATGAGCAGTACTTC. This sequence encodes CASSSGTSGDEQYF. The full variable domain, completed using reference TRBV7-3 and TRBJ2-7, is GAGVSQTPSNKVTEKGKYVELRCDPISGHTALYWYRQSLGQGPEFLIYFQGTGAADDSGLPNDRFFAVRPEGSVSTLKIQRTERGDSAVYLCASSSGTSGDEQYFGPGTRLTVT.

The chain joins TRBV14 to TRBJ2-2; 7 positions match TRBD1. Per the germline V gene, CDR1 is SGHDN and CDR2 is FVKESK. The CDR3 is made up of 16 amino acids. V dropped 5 bases and J dropped 6; count of bases not matched to a gene: 12. CDR3 coding DNA: TGTGCCAGCAGCGCCCACAGGGGAGAAGTCGCCGGGGAGCTGTTTTTT. As protein: CASSAHRGEVAGELFF.

The J gene is TRBJ2-1, the V gene TRBV4-2; TRBD1 matches 7 bases. CDR1 is LGHNA and CDR2 is YNFKEQ in the germline V gene. CDR3 length equals 14 residues. V lost 0 bases to trimming and J lost 7 bases; unmatched junction nucleotides: 3. Written as DNA, the CDR3 is TGTGCCAGCAGCCAAGATGGGACAGTTAATGAGCAGTTCTTC. This sequence encodes CASSQDGTVNEQFF.

V gene TRBV7-2 combines with J gene TRBJ1-1; the D gene is possibly TRBD1 (5 bases). The V end lost 0 bases, the J end lost 3 bases, and 11 bases lay between the germline ends. This CDR3 comprises 15 residues. The germline V gene encodes CDR1 SGHTA and CDR2 FQGNSA. CDR3 residues: CASSLAMVGDTEAFF. The CDR3 bases are TGTGCCAGCAGCTTAGCGATGGTAGGGGACACTGAAGCTTTCTTT.

The CDR3 DNA sequence: TGCGCCAGCAGCCGAATAGGACAGGGGGCAGCTGAAGCTTTCTTT. Its protein is CASSRIGQGAAEAFF. J is TRBJ1-1 and V is TRBV4-1; 11 nucleotides agree with TRBD1. Germline loops: CDR1 MGHRA, CDR2 YSYEKL. The CDR3 spans 15 residues. The junction had 7 bases not matched to a gene; V was cut back by 4 bases and J by 6 bases.

V is TRBV4-1 and J is TRBJ1-4; D not resolved. V lost 3 bases to trimming and J lost 7 bases, with 18 bases between them. CDR3 length equals 16 residues. The V gene's germline CDR1 is MGHRA and CDR2 YSYEKL. The CDR3 DNA is TGCGCCAGCAGCCAGCAGACTTCGGGTGAAGGTGAAAAACTGTTTTTT. Translation gives CASSQQTSGEGEKLFF.

This chain uses TRBV28 with TRBJ1-4; 7 positions match TRBD1. The CDR3 spans 14 residues. Germline-derived CDR1 and CDR2 are MDHEN and SYDVKM. The V gene end was trimmed by 6 bases and the J gene end by 8 bases; junction bases not matched to a gene: 9. CDR3 sequence reads: CASSKGGVGEKLFF. The DNA for the CDR3 is TGTGCCAGCAGCAAAGGGGGCGTCGGAGAAAAACTGTTTTTT.

As concerns this clone: The junction departs from the called germline gene at one end, perhaps through a read error. The genes are TRBV7-7 and TRBJ1-3, with D tentatively TRBD1 (6 bases). The V gene's germline CDR1 is SSHAT and CDR2 FNYEAQ (reference sequence). This CDR3 spans 14 amino acids. The CDR3 protein is CASSLDRSGNTIYF. The CDR3 nucleotides read TGTGCTAGCAGCTTAGACAGGAGTGGAAACACCATATATTTT.

The chain carries TRBV18 and TRBJ2-7; TRBD2 matches at 9 bases. The CDR3 spans 16 residues. V dropped 3 bases and J dropped 0; count of bases not matched to a gene: 6. Germline loops: CDR1 KGHSH, CDR2 LQKENI. CDR3 nucleotide sequence: TGTGCCAGCTCACCGATCAGCGGGAGGAGCTCCTACGAGCAGTACTTC. Protein sequence: CASSPISGRSSYEQYF.

The chain employs TRBV23-1 and TRBJ1-2, with a tentative D call TRBD1 (6 bases). TRBV23-1 is identified as an open reading frame with a role that is uncertain. The germline V and J ends were trimmed by 4 bases and 6 bases, with 21 bases remaining between them. The CDR3 extends over 16 amino acids. The CDR3 sequence is CASSPAAGTRPDGYTF. The CDR3 DNA reads as TGCGCCAGCAGTCCTGCAGCCGGGACAAGACCTGATGGCTACACCTTC.

The V call is TRBV7-3, the J call TRBJ1-1; 9 bases are shared with TRBD1. J was trimmed by 3 bases and V by 8 bases; bases with no gene match: 25. In germline, CDR1 is SGHTA, CDR2 FQGTGA. The CDR3 is 20 amino acids. The CDR3 DNA sequence: TGTGCCAGCTCCACTAGGGTTCGGGACAGGGTAGAAGTGGACGACACTGAAGCTTTCTTT. This encodes CASSTRVRDRVEVDDTEAFF.

The rearrangement links TRBV6-1 to TRBJ1-4; 8 nucleotides line up with TRBD1. The V gene's germline CDR1 is MNHNS and CDR2 SASEGT. The CDR3 loop spans 14 amino acids. V gave up 7 bases and J gave up 8 bases; unmatched junction bases: 9. The CDR3 spells CASIRGQGLEKLFF. As DNA, the CDR3 is TGTGCCAGCATTCGCGGACAGGGATTGGAAAAACTGTTTTTT.

The genes are TRBV4-1 and TRBJ2-1; 13 nucleotides line up with TRBD2. The length of the CDR3 is 17 residues. V trimming: 1 base; J trimming: 5 bases; junction bases outside the gene matches: 5. Germline lookup yields CDR1 MGHRA and CDR2 YSYEKL. CDR3 sequence reads: CASSQGRLAGGNNEQFF. The CDR3 bases are TGCGCCAGCAGCCAAGGGCGACTAGCGGGGGGTAACAATGAGCAGTTCTTC.